This TCR beta chain was recorded in a study of kidney transplant recipient with SARS-CoV-2 infection. TCRdb re-called the reads through MiXCR, storing one row per CDR3 protein. The data contain roughly 230,000 distinct CDR3 sequences, about 28% of them singletons. This clonotype was seen at least ten times. The receptor was derived from a young adult male patient who had COVID-19 and was a kidney transplant recipient. Certain T cells may be donor cells from the graft. Sequences were derived from a blood sample, sampled at baseline and on day 111 from a kidney transplant recipient.

The CDR3 loop reads CASSLGTANTGELFF. Written as DNA, the CDR3 is TGTGCCAGCAGCTTAGGGACAGCAAACACCGGGGAGCTGTTTTTT. The J gene is TRBJ2-2, the V gene TRBV7-2; possibly TRBD1 for D (6 bases). Trimming shortened V by 1 base and J by 2 bases, and 8 bases separated the two germline ends. CDR1 SGHTA and CDR2 FQGNSA come from the germline V gene. This CDR3 region has 15 residues. Based on the CDR3 plus reference TRBV7-2 and TRBJ2-2, the full variable domain is GAGVSQSPSNKVTEKGKDVELRCDPISGHTALYWYRQSLGQGLEFLIYFQGNSAPDKSGLPSDRFSAERTGGSVSTLTIQRTQQEDSAVYLCASSLGTANTGELFFGEGSRLTVL.